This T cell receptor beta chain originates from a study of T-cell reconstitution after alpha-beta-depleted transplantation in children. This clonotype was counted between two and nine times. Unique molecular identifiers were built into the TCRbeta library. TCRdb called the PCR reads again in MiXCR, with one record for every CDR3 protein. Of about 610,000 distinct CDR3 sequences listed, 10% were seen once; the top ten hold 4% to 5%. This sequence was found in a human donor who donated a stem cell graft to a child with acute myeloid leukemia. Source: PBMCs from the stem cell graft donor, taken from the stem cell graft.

In DNA form, the CDR3 reads TGTGCCATCAGTGGGACAAGACAGCAAGAGACCCAGTACTTC. It yields the protein CAISGTRQQETQYF. The V and J genes are TRBV10-3 and TRBJ2-5; a weak D match, TRBD1 (5 bases). CDR3 length: 14 amino acids. CDR1 and CDR2 (germline): ENHRY, SYGVKD. Trimming left V 4 bases short and J 2 bases short, with 11 bases between.